One and the same sample provided the 11 T cell receptor beta chains below, sequenced in a study of cytomegalovirus exposure and HLA in healthy donors. Vbeta (60) and Jbeta (13) primers were used in the PCR. Assay: immunoSEQ multiplex PCR; the TCRdb copy retains only in-frame clones and omits some. This sample has roughly 130,000 clones, with approximately 79% found just once. The sample was PBMCs. These receptor sequences come from a man between 18 and 35 years old in good health and CMV-seropositive.

The rearrangement joins TRBV6-6 to TRBJ2-5; D might be TRBD2 (6 bases). Deletions cut 5 bases from V and 2 bases from J, with 15 bases between. CDR3 size: 15 residues. Germline V gene data show CDR1 as MNHNY and CDR2 as SVGAGI (reference sequence). The CDR3, as DNA: TGTGCCAGCAGTCAACTCGGGGGAGCTCAAGAGACCCAGTACTTC. Translation: CASSQLGGAQETQYF.

This clone was recorded only once. The V call is TRBV6-1, the J call TRBJ2-3, with TRBD2 matching over 14 bases. CDR1 and CDR2 from the germline V gene are MNHNS and SASEGT. This CDR3 has 18 residues. V shed 1 base, J shed 3 bases, and the junction held 6 bases outside the gene matches. CDR3 protein: CASSEDWTSGGNTDTQYF. The CDR3, as DNA: TGTGCCAGCAGTGAAGATTGGACTAGCGGGGGGAATACAGATACGCAGTATTTT.

The chain has TRBV5-1 and TRBJ1-4, with D uncertain. The CDR3 is 14 residues long. Germline lookup yields CDR1 SGHRS and CDR2 YFSETQ. The V and J ends lost 8 bases and 8 bases respectively, with 19 bases between them. CDR3 protein: CASAPGGNGEKLFF. The CDR3 coding sequence is TGCGCCAGTGCCCCGGGAGGGAACGGCGAAAAACTGTTTTTT.

The chain uses TRBV6-6 and TRBJ1-2, with D perhaps matching TRBD1 (6 bases). Germline CDR1 and CDR2: MNHNY and SVGAGI (reference sequence). The CDR3 loop spans 16 amino acids. V was shortened by 4 bases and J by 2 bases, with 17 bases between the two germline ends. CDR3 sequence reads: CASSWGQHSPNYGYTF. CDR3 in DNA: TGTGCCAGCAGTTGGGGACAACATTCCCCGAACTATGGCTACACCTTC.

A few counts support this clone. V usage is TRBV28 and J usage is TRBJ2-1, with 7 bases identical to TRBD1. Germline assignment: CDR1 MDHEN and CDR2 SYDVKM. The CDR3 is made up of 13 amino acids. The V gene end was trimmed by 3 bases and the J gene end by 12 bases; junction bases not matched to a gene: 8. CDR3 nucleotides: TGTGCCAGCAGTTTTGCCGCAGGGACAGTGCAGTTCTTC. It translates to CASSFAAGTVQFF.

On this clone: The identical CDR3 is also encoded by other nucleotide sequences in the sample. In DNA form, the CDR3 reads TGTGCCAGCAGTCCACTAGCGGGGGTGCGGGAGACCCAGTACTTC. Its protein product is CASSPLAGVRETQYF. The chain employs TRBV6-1 and TRBJ2-5; 11 bases agree with TRBD2. V lost 5 bases and J lost 5; bases outside the gene matches: 7. Germline values: CDR1 MNHNS, CDR2 SASEGT. The CDR3 contains 15 residues.

The rearrangement joins TRBV7-2 to TRBJ1-2; TRBD1 might be the D (6 bases). This CDR3 region has 13 residues. Trimming took 2 bases from V and 7 from J, leaving 11 bases between them. Germline CDR1 SGHTA, CDR2 FQGNSA. As DNA, the CDR3 is TGTGCCAGCAGCTTATCCCTGGGGGCTGGCTACACCTTC. Its protein product is CASSLSLGAGYTF.

CDR3 protein: CASSVGAGFSGNTIYF. The CDR3 coding sequence is TGTGCCAGCAGCGTAGGGGCGGGGTTCTCTGGAAACACCATATATTTT. The rearrangement joins TRBV9 to TRBJ1-3; no firm D call. V shed 0 bases and J shed 0 bases, with 10 bases lying between them. Germline CDR1 SGDLS, CDR2 YYNGEE. This CDR3 region has 16 residues. Combining the CDR3 with reference TRBV9 and TRBJ1-3 gives the whole variable domain DSGVTQTPKHLITATGQRVTLRCSPRSGDLSVYWYQQSLDQGLQFLIQYYNGEERAKGNILERFSAQQFPDLHSELNLSSLELGDSALYFCASSVGAGFSGNTIYFGEGSWLTVV.

The chain recombines TRBV7-2 with TRBJ2-7; D is uncertain. Trimming left V 2 bases short and J 5 bases short, with 7 bases between. CDR1 is SGHTA and CDR2 is FQGNSA in the germline V gene. The CDR3 runs to 12 residues. CDR3 nucleotides: TGTGCCAGCAGCTTAATTTCCGACGAGCAGTACTTC. It encodes CASSLISDEQYF.

This clone has more than one count but fewer than ten. The chain links TRBV19 to TRBJ1-2, with 7 positions matching TRBD1. With V trimmed by 4 bases and J by 8 bases, 10 bases remained unmatched. This CDR3 has 14 residues. CDR1 and CDR2 from the germline V gene are LNHDA and SQIVND (reference sequence). The CDR3 DNA sequence: TGTGCCAGTAGTAGCCCAGGGGGATTTTGGGGCTACACCTTC. This codes for CASSSPGGFWGYTF.

This clone was counted only a few times. The V call is TRBV5-4, the J call TRBJ2-1; 8 nucleotides agree with TRBD2. The CDR3 is 15 amino acids. Germline trimming cut 4 bases from V and 4 bases from J; bases unmatched to any gene: 7. CDR1 and CDR2 from the germline V gene are SGHNT and YYREEE (reference sequence). CDR3 amino acids: CASSPGGAGYNEQFF. The CDR3 nucleotides are TGTGCCAGCAGCCCGGGGGGGGCGGGTTACAATGAGCAGTTCTTC.